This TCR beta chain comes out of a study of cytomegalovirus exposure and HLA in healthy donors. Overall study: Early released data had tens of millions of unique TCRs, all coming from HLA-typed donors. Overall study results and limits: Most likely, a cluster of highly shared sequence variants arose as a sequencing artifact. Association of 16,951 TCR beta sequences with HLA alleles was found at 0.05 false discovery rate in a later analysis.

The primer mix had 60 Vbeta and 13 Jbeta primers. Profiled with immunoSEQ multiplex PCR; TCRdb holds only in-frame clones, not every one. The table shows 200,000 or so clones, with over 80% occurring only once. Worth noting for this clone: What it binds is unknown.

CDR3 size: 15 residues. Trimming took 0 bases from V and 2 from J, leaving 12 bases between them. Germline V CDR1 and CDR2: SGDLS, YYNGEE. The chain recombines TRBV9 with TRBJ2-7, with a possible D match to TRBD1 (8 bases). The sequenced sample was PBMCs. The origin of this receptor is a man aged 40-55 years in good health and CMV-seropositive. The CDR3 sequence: CASSVEQGGTYEQYF. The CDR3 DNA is TGTGCCAGCAGCGTAGAACAGGGGGGGACCTACGAGCAGTACTTC.